Reported below is one T cell receptor (beta chain). Its antigen is currently unknown. CDR3 length: 12 residues. Trimming removed 6 bases at V and 4 bases at J, with 7 bases between. Germline V gene data show CDR1 as KGHSH and CDR2 as LQKENI. RNA was extracted with the RNeasy kit, and a quantity of about 0.45 to 1 ug was reverse transcribed using random hexamers. Coverage of TCR beta CDR3 amplification by immunoSEQ multiplex PCR extended to 54 Vbeta and 13 Jbeta. TCRdb ran MiXCR on the immunoSEQ multiplex PCR reads and lists one entry per CDR3 protein. The sample yields 300,000 to 350,000 distinct CDR3 sequences, 92% seen once. The authors sequenced TCR beta from blood CD8+ and CD4+ T cells. The CD8+ and CD4+ T cells were isolated magnetically using a negative isolation approach, whereas the TEMRA cells were enriched by FACS. The sample belongs to a study of CD8 T cells in Susac syndrome. Study-wide findings and caveats: TCR sequencing and HLA analysis covered a relatively small number of individuals.

This chain joins TRBV18 and TRBJ2-1; D may correspond to TRBD1 or TRBD2 (5 bases each). The clonotype was recovered from a human donor with multiple sclerosis. The material sequenced was CD4+ T cells from PBMCs. Here the CDR3 reads CASSGAYNEQFF. The CDR3 DNA sequence: TGTGCCAGCTCCGGGGCGTACAATGAGCAGTTCTTC.